The clone carrying this T cell receptor beta chain showed up many times. The antigen remains unidentified. This sample is drawn from a study of blood T cells in healthy people across ages. It was with a sample-barcoded 5' primer and a J-beta primer mix that a second PCR of roughly 7 to 12 cycles was run. The authors tagged each cDNA molecule using a template-switch adaptor with 12 random nucleotides. MiXCR, run by TCRdb on the 5' RACE reads, gives a single entry per CDR3 protein. This table holds about 650,000 distinct CDR3 sequences, roughly 32% found once. Overall study results and limits: PBMCs left unsorted prevented a conclusive naive versus antigen-experienced comparison.

Ten milliliters of peripheral blood were drawn from each donor into EDTA-treated tubes. The CDR3 covers 15 residues. CDR1 and CDR2 (germline): SGHTA, FQGNSA. V was shortened by 5 bases and J by 2 bases, with 16 bases between the two germline ends. This clonotype originated in a woman aged 80 or older in good health. The chain employs TRBV7-2 and TRBJ2-7, with D maybe TRBD2 (6 bases). Sequenced sample: blood. As DNA, the CDR3 is TGTGCCAGCAGCCCGGTCGGACGCGGGGCCTACGAGCAGTACTTC. Its protein is CASSPVGRGAYEQYF.